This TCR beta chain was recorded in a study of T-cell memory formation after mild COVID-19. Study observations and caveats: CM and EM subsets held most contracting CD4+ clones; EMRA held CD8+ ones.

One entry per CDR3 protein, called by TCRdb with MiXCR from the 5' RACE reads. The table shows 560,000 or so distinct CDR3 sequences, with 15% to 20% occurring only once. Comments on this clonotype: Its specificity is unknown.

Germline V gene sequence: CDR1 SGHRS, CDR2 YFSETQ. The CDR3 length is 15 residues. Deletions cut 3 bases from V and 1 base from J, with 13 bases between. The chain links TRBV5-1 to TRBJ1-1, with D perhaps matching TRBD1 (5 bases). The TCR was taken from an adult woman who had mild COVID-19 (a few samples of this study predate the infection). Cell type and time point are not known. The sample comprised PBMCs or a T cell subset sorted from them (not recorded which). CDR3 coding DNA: TGCGCCAGCAGCTCCAGACAGACCCAGAACACTGAAGCTTTCTTT. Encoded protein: CASSSRQTQNTEAFF.